The T cell receptor (beta chain) under discussion was sequenced for a study of blood T cell repertoires in COVID-19. Background on the study: Material from acute and convalescent COVID-19 was sourced from the United States, Italy and Spain.

Seattle-derived patients entered the study during active infection and were followed longitudinally. The trim removed 6 bases at V and 5 bases at J, leaving 12 bases unmatched. The V gene's germline CDR1 is MDHEN and CDR2 SYDVKM. The CDR3 consists of 15 residues. Generated by immunoSEQ multiplex PCR, the TCRdb table keeps only in-frame clones and is missing some. Among 170,000 or so clones listed, about 83% were seen once. The clonotype was recovered from a woman between 65 and 79 years old with COVID-19, enrolled during active disease. The rearrangement joins TRBV28 to TRBJ2-5, with TRBD1 matching 7 bases. Sequenced sample: peripheral blood. CDR3: CASSEQQGRRETQYF. The CDR3, as DNA: TGTGCCAGCAGCGAACAACAGGGGCGTAGGGAGACCCAGTACTTC. Full variable domain (remainder filled in from reference TRBV28 and TRBJ2-5): DVKVTQSSRYLVKRTGEKVFLECVQDMDHENMFWYRQDPGLGLRLIYFSYDVKMKEKGDIPEGYSVSREKKERFSLILESASTNQTSMYLCASSEQQGRRETQYFGPGTRLLVL.